This T cell receptor beta chain was observed in a study of blood T cell repertoires in COVID-19 (dated by TCRdb to 2020 to 2021). About the study as a whole: Samples covering the acute and convalescent phases of COVID-19 were provided by collaborators in the United States, Italy and Spain. The prospective study material was composed of cDNA or gDNA derived from T cells, B-cell-depleted T cells, or PBMCs. Subjects who had been exposed to COVID-19, were actively infected with it, or had recovered from it provided the deeply sampled blood TCRbeta repertoires that made up the dataset. A freely available public database, intended as a resource for researchers studying the immune response to SARS-CoV-2, is where the repertoires were released. Samples came from the ongoing ImmuneRACE study (first 160 participants) plus 1,254 subjects from 6 global collaborators. Sample metadata almost always included a de-identified subject ID, COVID-19 status, age in years and sex. Where available, HLA class I and class II types were obtained from metadata supplied by the sample provider rather than from assay-based typing. Paper-wide results and their limitations: The amount of clinical and demographic metadata varied by source and participant and was provided uncurated.

V is cut by 3 bases and J by 5 bases, and the space between the germline ends is 10 bases. Taken from cysteine to phenylalanine, the CDR3 has 13 residues. The read is trimmed to its CDR3 DNA, 39 bases read in frame from base 1. The germline V gene (reference sequence) gives CDR1 as LGHDT and CDR2 as YNNKEL. The immunoSEQ Assay, a bias-controlled multiplex PCR, was used to amplify TCRbeta CDR3 regions from genomic DNA. Processing in the source paper ran as follows. Nucleated cell counts per sample were estimated from amplification of reference gene primers within the assay. To quantify the absolute abundance of each unique TCRbeta CDR3 rearrangement, sequence reads were collapsed and filtered. For each sample, productive Simpson clonality was calculated by taking the square root of Simpson's diversity index across productive rearrangements. TCRdb took this table from immuneACCESS and kept in-frame rearrangements with V and J called. Such tables lack part of the clones; where checked against another copy, unresolved V genes explain under half of the gap, and the rest is unexplained. D and trimming come from the DNA, and the V and J calls and clone size come from that table. Counted in this sample were 150,000 to 200,000 clones; 75% to 85% of them appeared once. Jointly, the top ten make up around 6.1% of the sample.

Remarks on this clone: What antigen it recognizes has not been identified. Base qualities are missing; no much larger clone stands one base away.

Participants in the prospective study were enrolled through a virtual design, were aged roughly 18 to 90 years, and lived in roughly 24 United States geographic areas. In the prospective study, cohorts were assigned on the basis of participant-reported clinical history obtained from a screening survey and a study questionnaire. Recovered participants in ImmuneRACE Cohort 3 were defined by two consecutive negative NP/OP PCR tests, clearance by a healthcare professional, or resolution of symptoms. In the prospective study, mobile phlebotomists collected whole blood, serum and a nasopharyngeal or oropharyngeal swab from each participant. Over an approximately two-month period, participants in the prospective study had the option of providing additional blood draws and questionnaires. Before DNA extraction, prospective study blood samples were shipped either frozen or at room temperature.

This sequence uses TRBV3-1 (or the pseudogene TRBV3-2) and TRBJ1-2; no D gene can be assigned with confidence. The receptor was derived from a man aged 35 to 55 who had recovered from COVID-19. Sequenced sample: PBMCs or T cells enriched from blood (not recorded which). CDR3 protein: CASSQAGQYGYTF. The DNA is as follows: TGTGCCAGCAGCCAGGCAGGCCAATATGGCTACACCTTC.